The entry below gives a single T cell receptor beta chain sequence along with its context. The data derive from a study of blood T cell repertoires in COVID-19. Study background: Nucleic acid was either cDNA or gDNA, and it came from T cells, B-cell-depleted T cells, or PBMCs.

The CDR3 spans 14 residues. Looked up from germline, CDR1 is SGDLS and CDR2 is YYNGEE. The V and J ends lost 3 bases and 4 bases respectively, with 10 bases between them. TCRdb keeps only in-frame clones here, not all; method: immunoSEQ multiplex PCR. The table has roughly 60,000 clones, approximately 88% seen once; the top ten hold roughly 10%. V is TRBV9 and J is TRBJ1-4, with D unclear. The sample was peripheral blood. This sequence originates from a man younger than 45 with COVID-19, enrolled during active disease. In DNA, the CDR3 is TGTGCCAGCAGCGGTCAACGGTTTAATGAAAAACTGTTTTTT. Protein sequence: CASSGQRFNEKLFF.